This TCR beta chain was found in a study of T cell responses to AZD1222 COVID-19 vaccine. Profiled with immunoSEQ multiplex PCR; TCRdb holds only in-frame clones, not every one. The data show around 100,000 clones, with approximately 84% seen just once and roughly 9.5% held by the top ten. Notes on this clone: Its specificity is not known.

Study-level results: Females made up more of the donors, who were largely white British, and clonal diversity may have come out too low.

This CDR3 is 17 amino acids long. The germline V and J ends were trimmed by 0 bases and 0 bases, with 15 bases remaining between them. CDR1 and CDR2 (germline): SGHRS, YFSETQ. This specimen consisted of peripheral blood, obtained on day 0 of AZD1222 vaccination. The rearrangement links TRBV5-1 to TRBJ1-1; D is unclear. The TCR originated in an adult in good health. This CDR3 is CASSLGATVLMNTEAFF. The CDR3 DNA sequence: TGCGCCAGCAGCTTGGGAGCAACAGTCCTCATGAACACTGAAGCTTTCTTT. The variable domain in full, completed from reference TRBV5-1 and TRBJ1-1, reads KAGVTQTPRYLIKTRGQQVTLSCSPISGHRSVSWYQQTPGQGLQFLFEYFSETQRNKGNFPGRFSGRQFSNSRSEMNVSTLELGDSALYLCASSLGATVLMNTEAFFGQGTRLTVV.